One sample yielded the 26 T cell receptor beta chains listed below, sequenced in a study of blood T cell repertoires in COVID-19. Profiling relied on immunoSEQ multiplex PCR, and the TCRdb table lists in-frame clones only, not all of them. The data hold about 240,000 clones, with roughly 89% observed a single time. The sample taken for sequencing was PBMCs or T cells enriched from blood (not recorded which). The receptors come from a young woman with acute COVID-19.

This clone was recorded only once. This chain links TRBV3-1 (or the pseudogene TRBV3-2) with TRBJ2-6; TRBD1 aligns across 7 bases. This CDR3 has 18 residues. In germline, CDR1 is LGHDT, CDR2 YNNKEL (reference sequence). The CDR3 loop is CLRSIGQEGQAGANVLTF. The DNA of the CDR3 is TGTCTACGCAGCATAGGACAGGAAGGGCAGGCTGGGGCCAACGTCCTGACTTTC.

The rearrangement uses TRBV2 and TRBJ2-5; D perhaps matches TRBD1 (5 bases). Germline CDR1 reads SNHLY; CDR2 reads FYNNEI. The CDR3 length is 15 residues. V lost 4 bases and J lost 5, with 17 bases in between. The CDR3 region is CASSAQTGASETQYF. The CDR3 DNA reads as TGTGCCAGCAGTGCACAAACTGGGGCTTCGGAGACCCAGTACTTC.

In DNA form, the CDR3 reads TGTGCCAGCAGTTCACTTACCCTTGGTAGCAATCAGCCCCAGCATTTT. Its translation is CASSSLTLGSNQPQHF. The V and J genes are TRBV6-5 and TRBJ1-5; D is ambiguous. The CDR3 has 16 amino acids. Between the trimmed V and J ends, which lost 4 bases and 0 bases, there was a span of 13 bases. The germline CDR1 and CDR2 sequences are MNHEY and SVGAGI.

This chain joins TRBV28 and TRBJ2-2, with 9 nucleotides matching TRBD1. Trimming cost V 10 bases and J 1 base; bases outside gene matches: 4. Germline values: CDR1 MDHEN, CDR2 SYDVKM. This CDR3 has 14 amino acids. CDR3 sequence: CATMTGGNTGELFF. As DNA, the CDR3 is TGTGCCACCATGACAGGGGGGAACACCGGGGAGCTGTTTTTT.

The chain has TRBV9 and TRBJ2-1, with TRBD1 matching over 7 bases. Per the germline V gene, CDR1 is SGDLS and CDR2 is YYNGEE. The CDR3 extends over 15 amino acids. J gave up 2 bases and V 0 bases, and 2 bases lay outside the gene matches. DNA for the CDR3: TGTGCCAGCAGCGTAGGGACAGGAACCTACAATGAGCAGTTCTTC. This sequence encodes CASSVGTGTYNEQFF.

J is TRBJ1-1 and V is TRBV13; D unresolved. CDR3 length equals 19 residues. Trimming took 1 base from V and 3 from J, leaving 24 bases between them. The germline gives CDR1 PRHDT, CDR2 FYEKMQ (reference sequence). The CDR3 protein is CASSLVWEWSLSGHTEAFF. The CDR3 nucleotides are TGTGCCAGCAGCTTAGTCTGGGAGTGGAGTCTCTCGGGCCACACTGAAGCTTTCTTT.

The V and J genes are TRBV7-6 and TRBJ2-2; weak D call: TRBD2 (6 bases). Trimming stripped 5 bases from V and 4 bases from J, with 17 bases between. In germline, CDR1 is SGHVS, CDR2 FNYEAQ. There are 16 residues in the CDR3. CDR3 nucleotide sequence: TGTGCCAGCAGCGGAGGGACGCTGGTGGGCACCGGGGAGCTGTTTTTT. It specifies CASSGGTLVGTGELFF.

The chain employs TRBV18 and TRBJ1-1; 8 bases are a match to TRBD1. CDR1 and CDR2 from the germline V gene are KGHSH and LQKENI. There are 15 residues in the CDR3. V was pared by 2 bases and J by 5 bases, with 7 bases of the junction left unmatched. CDR3 DNA: TGTGCCAGCTCACCAAAAGACAGGGGATGGACTGAAGCTTTCTTT. The encoded protein is CASSPKDRGWTEAFF.

The V call is TRBV11-2, the J call TRBJ1-2; 8 bases map to TRBD1. V lost 5 bases, J lost 4 bases, and 9 bases stayed unmatched. The V gene's germline CDR1 is SGHAT and CDR2 FQNNGV. The CDR3 totals 15 residues. The CDR3 nucleotides are TGTGCCAGCAGCCGCACCGGACAGGGAGGCTATGGCTACACCTTC. As protein: CASSRTGQGGYGYTF.

V usage is TRBV7-9 and J usage is TRBJ1-6; D may be TRBD1 (6 bases). Germline-derived CDR1 and CDR2 are SEHNR and FQNEAQ (reference sequence). The CDR3 spans 13 residues. V lost 6 bases to trimming and J lost 10 bases, with 13 bases between them. CDR3 DNA: TGTGCCAGCAGGGGACAAGGAGAATCACCCCTCCACTTT. It yields the protein CASRGQGESPLHF.

The DNA of the CDR3 is TGTGCCAGCAGCAAGGGGGTTGGGCGCAACACTGAAGCTTTCTTT. Translating it yields CASSKGVGRNTEAFF. The rearrangement joins TRBV7-2 to TRBJ1-1; D possibly corresponds to TRBD1 (6 bases). The CDR3 runs to 15 residues. CDR1 is SGHTA, CDR2 FQGNSA, per germline. Trimming cost V 5 bases and J 2 bases, with 15 bases left between them.

The chain combines TRBV7-9 with TRBJ2-2; TRBD1 aligns across 9 bases. The germline V gene encodes CDR1 SEHNR and CDR2 FQNEAQ (reference sequence). This CDR3 has 16 amino acids. Trimming took 1 base from V and 4 from J; bases not matched to a gene: 4. CDR3: CASSLGDRGGTGELFF. DNA of the CDR3: TGTGCCAGCAGCTTAGGCGACAGGGGGGGCACCGGGGAGCTGTTTTTT.

V gene TRBV5-1 combines with J gene TRBJ2-5; 9 bases are a match to TRBD2. The germline gives CDR1 SGHRS, CDR2 YFSETQ. The CDR3 sequence is 15 residues long. V gave up 4 bases and J gave up 4 bases; unmatched junction bases: 8. CDR3 nucleotides: TGCGCCAGCAGCCGGTCGACTAGCGGAGGAGAGACCCAGTACTTC. Translating it yields CASSRSTSGGETQYF.

This chain links TRBV5-1 with TRBJ2-2; D may be TRBD1 (5 bases). V dropped 5 bases and J dropped 1 base, with 9 bases sitting between them. Germline V gene sequence: CDR1 SGHRS, CDR2 YFSETQ. The CDR3 spans 14 residues. CDR3 residues: CASREGVNTGELFF. The CDR3 region has the DNA TGCGCCAGCAGAGAAGGGGTGAACACCGGGGAGCTGTTTTTT.

This clone was seen once. The chain is built from TRBV10-3 and TRBJ1-1; unclear D gene. There are 14 residues in the CDR3. With 2 bases removed from V and 1 base from J, the gap between germline ends came to 8 bases. Germline values: CDR1 ENHRY, CDR2 SYGVKD. CDR3 protein: CAISEPTENTEAFF. CDR3 sequence (DNA): TGTGCCATCAGTGAGCCCACAGAGAACACTGAAGCTTTCTTT.

The rearrangement joins TRBV5-8 to TRBJ2-3; 14 bases align to TRBD2. The CDR3 runs to 17 residues. From germline, CDR1 is SGHTS and CDR2 YDEGEE. The V segment lost 4 bases and the J segment 4 bases; nucleotides outside the gene matches: 8. The CDR3 region has the DNA TGTGCCAGCAGCCCAAACCCGGGACTAGCGGGGGCAGATACGCAGTATTTT. Encoded protein: CASSPNPGLAGADTQYF.

Comment on this clone: This clone may be a read error of a much larger clone one base away. The chain uses TRBV5-8 and TRBJ1-2; TRBD1 is a possible D gene (5 bases). CDR3 length: 13 residues. CDR1 is SGHTS, CDR2 YDEGEE, per germline. CDR3 bases: TGTACCAGCAGCTCCCCAGGGCCGACGGGCTACACCTTC. It translates to CTSSSPGPTGYTF.

V usage is TRBV11-2 and J usage is TRBJ2-5; D not certain. V lost 0 bases to trimming and J lost 7 bases, with 9 bases between them. The CDR3 sequence is 13 residues long. Per germline, CDR1 SGHAT and CDR2 FQNNGV. CDR3 in amino acids: CASSLENRGTQYF. CDR3 sequence (DNA): TGTGCCAGCAGCTTAGAAAATCGCGGGACCCAGTACTTC.

This clone showed up just once. The chain employs TRBV27 and TRBJ1-1; D possibly corresponds to TRBD1 (5 bases). CDR3 length: 14 amino acids. V gave up 1 base and J gave up 3 bases, with 9 bases separating them. CDR1 is MNHEY, CDR2 SMNVEV, per germline (reference sequence). CDR3: CASSLYPGHTEAFF. The CDR3 DNA sequence: TGTGCCAGCAGTTTATATCCAGGGCACACTGAAGCTTTCTTT.

V is TRBV3-1 (or the pseudogene TRBV3-2) and J is TRBJ2-6; D is undetermined. The CDR3 has 16 amino acids. Per germline, CDR1 LGHDT and CDR2 YNNKEL (reference sequence). V was trimmed by 0 bases and J by 0 bases, leaving 6 bases between them. The CDR3 DNA reads as TGTGCCAGCAGCCAAGATACGGTCTCTGGGGCCAACGTCCTGACTTTC. Protein product: CASSQDTVSGANVLTF.

This clone was seen a single time. This chain joins TRBV19 and TRBJ1-1; 7 bases match TRBD1. Trimming cost V 5 bases and J 0 bases; bases outside gene matches: 12. Germline V CDR1 and CDR2: LNHDA, SQIVND (reference sequence). The CDR3 length is 17 residues. The CDR3 spells CASSVVSWDRLNTEAFF. Written as DNA, the CDR3 is TGTGCCAGTAGTGTCGTTTCTTGGGACAGACTGAACACTGAAGCTTTCTTT. The full variable domain, completed using reference TRBV19 and TRBJ1-1, is DGGITQSPKYLFRKEGQNVTLSCEQNLNHDAMYWYRQDPGQGLRLIYYSQIVNDFQKGDIAEGYSVSREKKESFPLTVTSAQKNPTAFYLCASSVVSWDRLNTEAFFGQGTRLTVV.

The chain is built from TRBV5-1 and TRBJ2-1, with TRBD2 as a possible D gene (5 bases). The CDR3 loop spans 16 amino acids. Trimming removed 0 bases at V and 8 bases at J, with 18 bases between. In germline, CDR1 is SGHRS, CDR2 YFSETQ. The CDR3 nucleotides are TGCGCCAGCAGCTTGGTGCCAGAGGGCGATATAGATGAGCAGTTCTTC. Translation: CASSLVPEGDIDEQFF.

J is TRBJ2-7 and V is TRBV4-1, with D possibly TRBD2 on 5 matching bases. The V end was cut by 9 bases, the J end by 1 base, with 16 bases between. Germline values: CDR1 MGHRA, CDR2 YSYEKL. This CDR3 contains 14 residues. CDR3 nucleotide sequence: TGCGCCAGTTCCCTTGGACTGGATTCCTACGAGCAGTACTTC. Protein product: CASSLGLDSYEQYF.

This clone was detected a few times. J is TRBJ1-5 and V is TRBV2; no definite D call. V gave up 4 bases and J gave up 3 bases, with 13 bases separating them. In germline, CDR1 is SNHLY, CDR2 FYNNEI. This CDR3 comprises 15 residues. The CDR3 coding sequence is TGTGCCAGCAGTGTTCCAGGCAGCATCAATCAGCCCCAGCATTTT. This translates into CASSVPGSINQPQHF.

V usage is TRBV7-2 and J usage is TRBJ2-7; D is unclear. V shed 2 bases and J shed 7 bases, with 15 bases lying between them. This CDR3 spans 14 amino acids. Germline CDR1 SGHTA, CDR2 FQGNSA. In DNA, the CDR3 is TGTGCCAGCAGCTTATCCGTTACTACGAGGGAGCAGTACTTC. This gives the protein CASSLSVTTREQYF.

V usage is TRBV15 and J usage is TRBJ1-3; D gene uncertain. With 0 bases removed from V and 8 bases from J, the gap between germline ends came to 17 bases. CDR3 length: 16 amino acids. Germline-derived CDR1 and CDR2 are LNHNV and YYDKDF (reference sequence). The CDR3 here is CATSRDRGTGIYTIYF. The CDR3 DNA follows: TGTGCCACCAGCAGAGATCGGGGAACTGGGATCTACACCATATATTTT.